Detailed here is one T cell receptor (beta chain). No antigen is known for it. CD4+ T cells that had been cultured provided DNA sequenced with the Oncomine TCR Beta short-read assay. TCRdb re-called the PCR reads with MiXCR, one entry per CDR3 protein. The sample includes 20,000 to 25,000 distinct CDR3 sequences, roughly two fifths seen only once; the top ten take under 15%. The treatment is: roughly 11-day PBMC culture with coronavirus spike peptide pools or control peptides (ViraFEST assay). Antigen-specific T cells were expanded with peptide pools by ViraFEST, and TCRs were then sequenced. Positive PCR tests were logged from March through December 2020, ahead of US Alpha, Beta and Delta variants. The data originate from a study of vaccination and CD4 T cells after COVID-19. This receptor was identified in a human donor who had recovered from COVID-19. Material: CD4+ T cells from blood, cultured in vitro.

This CDR3 reads CASSLVGNTEAFF. The DNA for the CDR3 is TGTGCCAGCAGCTTAGTAGGGAACACTGAAGCTTTCTTT. The gene calls are TRBV7-3 and TRBJ1-1; D remains ambiguous. The V gene lost 2 bases and the J gene lost 1 base, with 5 bases spanning the gap. This CDR3 has 13 residues. The V gene's germline CDR1 is SGHTA and CDR2 FQGTGA.